Listed below are T cell receptor beta chains from one sample, sequenced in a study of CD8 T cells in Susac syndrome. One entry per CDR3 protein, called by TCRdb with MiXCR from the immunoSEQ multiplex PCR reads. The profile shows under 200,000 distinct CDR3 sequences, roughly 91% of them singletons. The sequencing input was CD4+ T cells from PBMCs. The receptors originated from a human donor with Susac syndrome. The CDR3 runs from the conserved cysteine through the conserved F or W. D genes are given only for firm matches. Size is stated for part of the rows, as once, few or many counts, or as a class when the clone is expanded.

j_call d_call clone_size v_call cdr3_nt cdr3_aa
TRBJ2-7 . . TRBV10-1 TGCGCCAGCAGTGAGTCGAGGAGGAGCTACGAGCAGTACTTC CASSESRRSYEQYF
TRBJ2-2 TRBD1 . TRBV5-4 TGTGCCAGCAGGGCCTCCGGGACAGGGAAGCCCGGGGAGCTGTTTTTT CASRASGTGKPGELFF
TRBJ1-2 . . TRBV10-3 TGTGCCATCAGTGAGTCAGGGCGGCAGCCATTTTATGGCTACACCTTC CAISESGRQPFYGYTF
TRBJ2-4 . . TRBV20-1 TGCAGTGCTAGAAGGGCGGGAGCCAAAAACATTCAGTACTTC CSARRAGAKNIQYF
TRBJ1-1 . . TRBV11-2 TGTGCCAGCAGCTTAGTAGCAGGGCCGCTTCTCACCCCAACTTTCTTT CASSLVAGPLLTPTFF
TRBJ2-1 TRBD2 . TRBV7-7 TGTGCTAGCAGCTTTGGACTAGCGTCCTACAATGAGCAGTTCTTC CASSFGLASYNEQFF
TRBJ2-1 . . TRBV2 TGTGCCAGCTGTAGCGGTACCTCCTACAATGAGCAGTTCTTC CASCSGTSYNEQFF
TRBJ2-1 . . TRBV6-5 TGTGCCAGCAGGGGGGCGGGAGCTTACAATGAGCAGTTCTTC CASRGAGAYNEQFF
TRBJ1-1 . once TRBV11-2 TGTGCCAGCAGCTGGAACAGGGCTGACACTGAAGCTTTCTTT CASSWNRADTEAFF
TRBJ2-1 . . TRBV7-2 TGTGCCAGCTCCAACGGGGACTACAATGAGCAGTTCTTC CASSNGDYNEQFF
TRBJ1-2 TRBD1 . TRBV3-1 TGTGCCAGCAGCCAAGGCCTCACAGGGGCATTGAGCTATGGCTACACCTTC CASSQGLTGALSYGYTF
TRBJ1-4 . . TRBV6-1 TGTGCCAGCAGTGAAGACAGGGTATATGAAAAACTGTTTTTT CASSEDRVYEKLFF
TRBJ2-7 TRBD2 . TRBV5-1 TGCGCCAGCAGCGAGACACTAGCGGGGAGCTCCTACGAGCAGTACTTC CASSETLAGSSYEQYF
TRBJ1-6 . . TRBV12-3/TRBV12-4 TGTGCCAGCAGTTTAACAGCTTCACCCCTCCACTTT CASSLTASPLHF
TRBJ2-1 TRBD2 . TRBV28 TGTGCCAGCAGCCCCGGGACTAACCACAATGAGCAGTTCTTC CASSPGTNHNEQFF
TRBJ2-1 TRBD1 . TRBV2 TGTGCCAGCTTGGCCACAGGGGTAAGAGGAGAGCAGTTCTTC CASLATGVRGEQFF
TRBJ2-5 . . TRBV5-1 TGCGCCAGCAGCCTCGGCGGATCTATTCAAGAGACCCAGTACTTC CASSLGGSIQETQYF
TRBJ1-2 TRBD1 . TRBV7-2 TGTGCCAGCAGCCCTGGACAGGCCGTCCGAACCTATGGCTACACCTTC CASSPGQAVRTYGYTF
TRBJ2-1 TRBD2 . TRBV5-1 TGCGCCAGCAGCGGCGGGACTAGCGGGAGACACAATGAGCAGTTCTTC CASSGGTSGRHNEQFF
TRBJ2-7 . . TRBV2 TGTGCCAGCAGTGAACAGGCGTCCTACGAGCAGTACTTC CASSEQASYEQYF
TRBJ1-2 TRBD1 . TRBV4-2 TGTGCCAGCAGCCAAGATTCGGGGACAGATATCTATGGCTACACCTTC CASSQDSGTDIYGYTF
TRBJ2-5 . . TRBV12-3/TRBV12-4 TGTGCCAGCAGTCCAAACAGGGCCTCGTGGACCCAGTACTTC CASSPNRASWTQYF
TRBJ1-1 . . TRBV20-1 TGCAGTGCTAGAGATAGTCTCTTAGGGGCTGAAGCTTTCTTT CSARDSLLGAEAFF
TRBJ2-1 TRBD2 . TRBV28 TGTGCCAGCACTTCGGGACTAGCGGTCTACAATGAGCAGTTCTTC CASTSGLAVYNEQFF
TRBJ2-1 . . TRBV15 TGTGCCACCAGCAGGCCTCTCCGGGACATATTATCCTACAATGAGCAGTTCTTC CATSRPLRDILSYNEQFF
TRBJ2-1 TRBD2 once TRBV4-1 TGCGCCAGCAGCCAAGATATAGCGGGAGCCTACAATGAGCAGTTCTTC CASSQDIAGAYNEQFF
TRBJ1-5 . once TRBV4-1 TGCGCCAGCAGCCAAGATTTGCAGTCTAGCAATCAGCCCCAGCATTTT CASSQDLQSSNQPQHF
TRBJ1-1 . . TRBV19 TGTGCCAGTAGTAGAGGCCAGACGGCTCTGAACACTGAAGCTTTCTTT CASSRGQTALNTEAFF
TRBJ2-3 TRBD1 . TRBV6-5 TGTGCCAGCAGTTACGGTTTGGGAGTGACAGGGGAGGATACGCAGTATTTT CASSYGLGVTGEDTQYF
TRBJ2-7 . . TRBV6-2/TRBV6-3 TGTGCCAGCAGTTACGAGCAGGGACTTTACTACGAGCAGTACTTC CASSYEQGLYYEQYF
TRBJ1-4 . . TRBV5-1 TGCGCCAGCAGCTTGTGGGTCGGGACTAATGAAAAACTGTTTTTT CASSLWVGTNEKLFF
TRBJ2-7 . . TRBV2 TGTGCCAGCAGTCATAGTCTAGCGAACGAGCAGTACTTC CASSHSLANEQYF
TRBJ1-3 TRBD1 . TRBV6-1 TGTGCCAGCAGTACCGTGAGGGGACAGGGGGCCGGAAACACCATATATTTT CASSTVRGQGAGNTIYF
TRBJ2-3 . few TRBV12-5 TGTGCTAGTGGTTTGGCGGGCACAGATACGCAGTATTTT CASGLAGTDTQYF
TRBJ2-2 TRBD1 . TRBV20-1 TGCAGTGCAAGGACAGGGAGCACCGGGGAGCTGTTTTTT CSARTGSTGELFF